This T cell receptor beta chain originates from a study of PD-1 blockade in classical Hodgkin lymphoma (dated by TCRdb to 2019 to 2021). In terms of the full investigation: Nivolumab dosing was 3 mg/kg intravenously every 2 weeks, continuing until either disease progression or unacceptable toxicity. The study used CyTOF and TCR beta sequencing to define a peripheral blood immune signature of response to PD-1 blockade in classical Hodgkin lymphoma. Results and caveats for the whole study, not just this receptor: A significant rise by C4D1 was seen in CD4+ but not CD8+ TCR diversity (p=0.0027 vs p=0.16), with the rise being most apparent in complete responders (p=0.02). Trial patients achieving complete response had baseline diversity similar to newly diagnosed patients, whereas partial responders and progressors had significantly lower diversity. Baseline TCR diversity was reported to be lower in newly diagnosed patients than in healthy donors and to be lower still in relapsed/refractory patients. The study was restricted to a single clinical trial cohort, and the causes of repertoire differences, possibly disease activity or prior therapy, were left undefined. Lower diversity was seen in patients whose nivolumab began less than 1 year after ASCT, and these patients were left out of later analyses so that immune reconstitution would not confound the results.

To note about this clone: No antigen is known for it. Nothing much larger sits one base from this clone, and base qualities are not available.

Reading the label with the study, this specimen's time point is: cycle 4 day 1 (C4D1), after five to seven weeks of nivolumab. Relapse after autologous stem cell transplantation had occurred in all trial patients, and cohorts A, B and C were distinguished by prior brentuximab vedotin exposure. Using a Miltenyi CD4+ T cell isolation kit, CD4+ T cells were purified from thawed PBMCs through magnetic negative selection. A total of about 51 patients with relapsed/refractory classical Hodgkin lymphoma made up the trial cohort, and each patient's best overall response was complete response, partial response or progressive disease. Trial patients were treated with single-agent nivolumab in the multi-cohort phase II CheckMate 205 trial. An independent review committee assessed best overall response by applying the 2007 International Working Group response criteria. Trial PBMCs were obtained immediately prior to nivolumab initiation (C1D1) and on therapy at cycle 2 day 1 and cycle 4 day 1. After peripheral blood was drawn into 8 mL Vacutainer Cell Preparation Tubes, PBMCs were isolated by centrifugation and then cryopreserved. Purified CD4+ and CD8+ fractions were prepared only for cases in which an additional PBMC sample was available. Magnetically labelled cells were removed on LS columns in a quadroMACS separator, and the flow-through was collected as the purified fraction.

Reading from cysteine to phenylalanine, the CDR3 counts 17 amino acids. The kept DNA is CDR3 alone, 51 bases in frame from the first base. CDR1 and CDR2 are read off the germline V gene (reference sequence) as SEHNR and FQNEAQ. V lost 5 bases and J lost 5 bases, and the count of bases not matched to a germline gene is 11. Genomic DNA was extracted with the Qiagen DNeasy kit from unsorted PBMCs and from negatively selected CD4+ and CD8+ fractions. TCR beta CDR3 regions were subjected to amplification by immunoSEQ multiplex PCR with primers that anneal to V and J segments. A synthetic immune receptor repertoire was used to minimize amplification bias, and remaining bias was computationally removed after sequencing. Regarding the original processing steps: Custom Python scripts were used to quantify repertoire diversity as the Shannon entropy index. Unsorted, CD4+ and CD8+ repertoires were examined separately, except in combined analyses, for which CD4+ and CD8+ sequences were merged in silico. A clone was considered expanded if an increase in frequency of at least 2-fold after treatment relative to C1D1 was found, and a pseudocount of 0.5 was applied to clones undetected at baseline. Singleton clones were defined as clones with 0 or 1 copy at C1D1, and non-singleton clones were defined as clones with 2 or more copies. Clones expanded in unsorted samples were assigned a CD4+, CD8+ or unknown annotation through matching of protein sequences in sorted samples from the same patient. Wilcoxon tests on paired samples were used to test diversity changes from C1D1 to C4D1. What TCRdb holds here is the immuneACCESS table cut down to in-frame rearrangements. Part of the clones is not present; checked against another copy, under half of the missing clones reflect an unresolved V gene, and the others are unexplained. The DNA gave D and trimming, while V, J and clone size come from that table. The sample table contains roughly 30,000 clones; only one count was recorded for less than 85% of them. Approximately 0.52% of the sample belongs to the ten largest clones.

Here the chain combines TRBV7-9 and TRBJ2-2, and TRBD1 aligns with 10 junction nucleotides. The TCR originated in a human donor with classical Hodgkin lymphoma. The input for sequencing was CD4+ T cells from blood, taken before the fourth cycle of nivolumab. The nucleotide sequence reads as follows: TGTGCCAGCAGCGGGAAGACAGGGGGCGCATTAACCGGGGAGCTGTTTTTT. Its protein product is CASSGKTGGALTGELFF.